This T cell receptor beta chain derives from a study of breast tumors, draining lymph nodes, adjacent tissues. Germline V gene lookup returns CDR1 DFQATT and CDR2 SNEGSKA (reference sequence). This CDR3 is 16 amino acids long. Losses at the gene ends were 3 bases for V and 3 bases for J; bases not matched to a gene: 12. Regarding this clonotype: Its antigen is currently unknown. A read error is possible here, since a much larger clone lies one base away.

TCRdb re-called the multiplex PCR reads with MiXCR, one entry per CDR3 protein. The profile shows 15,000 to 20,000 distinct CDR3 sequences, over 40% of them singletons. Study observations and caveats: Tumor T cell lymph node origin was a supported hypothesis, not proven. Luminal-like breast cancer showed significantly greater tumor-nontumor repertoire similarity than basal-like breast cancer did. Tumor TCR diversity was below lymph nodes but above nontumor tissue. Most tumor T cells seemingly derive from lymph node, then expand in tumor.

This receptor was taken from a female donor with breast cancer. Some clones in this sample may be carry-over from other donors' samples. V is TRBV20-1 and J is TRBJ2-7, with TRBD2 matching over 9 bases. The sequenced material came from breast tumor tissue. Here the CDR3 DNA reads TGCAGTGCTAGTGGCCGCGGGGGGGAGACCGTCTACGAGCAGTACTTC. It yields the protein CSASGRGGETVYEQYF.